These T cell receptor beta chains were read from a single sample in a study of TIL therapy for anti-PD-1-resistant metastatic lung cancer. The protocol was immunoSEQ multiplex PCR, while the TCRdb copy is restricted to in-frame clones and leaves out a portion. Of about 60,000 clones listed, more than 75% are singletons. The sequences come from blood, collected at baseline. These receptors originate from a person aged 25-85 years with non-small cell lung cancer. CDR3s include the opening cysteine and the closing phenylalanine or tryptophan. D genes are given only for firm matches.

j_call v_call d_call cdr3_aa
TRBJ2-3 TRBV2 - CAGRLGPSSTDTQYF
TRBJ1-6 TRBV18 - CASSPTGSSYNSPLHF
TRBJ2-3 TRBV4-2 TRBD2 CASSQAAGGSRGWTQYF
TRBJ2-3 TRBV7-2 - CASSLGANGADTQYF
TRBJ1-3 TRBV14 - CASGKTEITGNTIYF
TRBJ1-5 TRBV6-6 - CASSPWGNSNQPQHF
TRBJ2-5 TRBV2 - CASRLAAGETQYF
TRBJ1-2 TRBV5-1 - CASSLPEMGYGYTF
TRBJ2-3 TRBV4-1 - CASSPPSTDTQYF
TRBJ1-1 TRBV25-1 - CASMGGARTEAFF
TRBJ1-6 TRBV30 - CAWKYRVHSPLHF
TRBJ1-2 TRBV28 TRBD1 CASSLLPGQGYGYTF
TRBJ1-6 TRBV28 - CASSLLEGGGWGGKSPLHF
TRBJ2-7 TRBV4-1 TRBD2 CASSQTPAGVYEQYF
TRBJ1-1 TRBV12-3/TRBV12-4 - CASSLRVSTEAFF
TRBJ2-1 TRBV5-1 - CASSSGLSSYNEQFF
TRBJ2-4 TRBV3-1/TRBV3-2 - CASSQDPGLAKNIQYF
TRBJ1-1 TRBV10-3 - CAISDLLTGSTEAFF
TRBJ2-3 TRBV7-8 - CASSWGPVTGFADTQYF
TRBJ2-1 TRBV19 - CASSPSLAGRVFNEQFF
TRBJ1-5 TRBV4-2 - CASSQEPTGDGNQPQHF
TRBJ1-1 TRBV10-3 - CAISESWSQGDTEAFF
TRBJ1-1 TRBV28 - CASGGYGTNTEAFF
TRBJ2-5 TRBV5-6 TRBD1 CASSFKLTGGRQETQYF
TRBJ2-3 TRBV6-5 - CATLQRASGTDTQYF
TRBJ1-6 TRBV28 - CASSPDGGNSPLHF
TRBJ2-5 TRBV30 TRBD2 CAWSSGGAQRETQYF
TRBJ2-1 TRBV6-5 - CASSWGLINEQFF
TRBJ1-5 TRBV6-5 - CASGDRADQPQHF
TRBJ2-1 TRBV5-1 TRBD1 CASSLGGQGRNEQFF
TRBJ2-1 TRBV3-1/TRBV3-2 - CASSQGHGAAEQFF
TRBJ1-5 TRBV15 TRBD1 CATSSARDRAYSNQPQHF
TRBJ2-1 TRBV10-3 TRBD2 CAISEPGWGGRYSSGNEQFF
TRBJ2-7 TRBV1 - CTSSQSSGSSYEQYF
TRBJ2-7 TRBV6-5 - CASRKTGEVYEQYF
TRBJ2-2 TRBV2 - CASSWNGVSGELFF
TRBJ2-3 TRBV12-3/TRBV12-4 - CASSLVLGGEKYF
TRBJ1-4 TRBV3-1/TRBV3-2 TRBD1 CASSQAGGRNEKLFF
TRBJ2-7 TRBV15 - CATSRDERGFKYF
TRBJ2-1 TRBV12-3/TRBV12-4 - CASSLGQYNEQFF
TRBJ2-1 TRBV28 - CASSLGDPFLSPVEANEQFF
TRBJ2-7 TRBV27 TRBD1 CASSLWGTGAPEQYF
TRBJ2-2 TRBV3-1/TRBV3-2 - CASRGGAGGVTGELFF
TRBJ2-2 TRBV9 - CASSPMNGETGELFF
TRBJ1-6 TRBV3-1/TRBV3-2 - CASSTGWENSPLHF
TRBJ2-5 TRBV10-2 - CASRLGRTETQYF
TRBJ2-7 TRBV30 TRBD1 CAWSAQGAPYEQYF
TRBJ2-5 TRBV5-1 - CASGRTAQETQYF
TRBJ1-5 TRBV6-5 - CASRGTNQPQHF
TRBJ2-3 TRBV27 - CASSLWGDTQYF
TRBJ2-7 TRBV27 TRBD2 CASSPGTSGYEQYF
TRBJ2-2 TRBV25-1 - CASRGALNAGELFF
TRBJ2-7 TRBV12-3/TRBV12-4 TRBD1 CASGTGGYEQYF
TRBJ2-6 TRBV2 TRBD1 CASTRQGVVGANVLTF
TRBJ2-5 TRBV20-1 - CSAKQETQYF